This TCR beta chain was identified during a study of blood T cell repertoires in COVID-19 (dated by TCRdb to the early 2020s). Looking at the study overall: Collaborator samples came from the United States, Italy and Spain and covered acute and convalescent phases of COVID-19. The material from the prospective study consisted of cDNA or gDNA derived from T cells, B-cell-depleted T cells, or PBMCs. Subjects who had been exposed to COVID-19, were actively infected with it, or had recovered from it provided the deeply sampled blood TCRbeta repertoires that made up the dataset. The repertoires were made available in a free public database intended to serve as a resource for research on the immune response to SARS-CoV-2. The samples were drawn from two sources: the first 160 participants of the ongoing ImmuneRACE study, and about 1,300 subjects contributed by 6 global collaborators. The sample metadata nearly always contained a de-identified subject ID, COVID-19 status, age in years and sex. Where HLA class I and class II types were available, the types were taken from metadata supplied by the sample provider, not from assay-based typing.

Each collaborating institution followed its own protocols to collect whole blood in K2EDTA tubes. Collaborator samples were shipped for TCRbeta analysis as frozen whole blood, isolated PBMCs, or DNA extracted from either sample type. Study-wide findings and limitations: The quantity of clinical and demographic metadata differed by source and by participant and was supplied without curation.

Regarding this clone: Its antigen is still unknown. Base qualities are not at hand, and no much larger clone is one base apart.

The CDR3, from cysteine to phenylalanine, totals 16 residues. Left in the record is the CDR3 DNA by itself, 48 bases read in frame from the first base. CDR1 and CDR2 are drawn from the germline V gene: MRHNA, SNTAGT. Clipping removes 0 bases from V and 3 bases from J, with 3 as the unmatched junction base count. TCRbeta CDR3 regions were amplified from genomic DNA using the immunoSEQ Assay, a bias-controlled multiplex PCR. The original methods were these. Nucleated cell counts per sample were estimated from amplification of reference gene primers within the assay. Sequence reads were collapsed and filtered to measure the absolute abundance of every unique TCRbeta CDR3 rearrangement. For each sample, productive Simpson clonality was calculated as the square root of Simpson's diversity index across productive rearrangements. TCRdb provides this immuneACCESS table in a form limited to in-frame rearrangements. Some clones are lacking; in checked studies, under half of them reflect an unresolved V gene, and why the rest are absent is not known. V and J calls and clone size come straight from that table; D and trimming were deduced from the DNA. The sample yields 150,000 or so clones; about 86% were counted once. Roughly 7.8% of the sample is held by the ten biggest clonotypes.

This receptor chain uses TRBV6-4 and TRBJ2-1; 9 middle bases align to TRBD2. The specimen was peripheral blood. The receptor comes from a man aged 60 to 69 with acute or convalescent COVID-19. The DNA sequence is as follows: TGTGCCAGCAGTGACTCGGCGGGAGGGTTCTACAATGAGCAGTTCTTC. This is translated as CASSDSAGGFYNEQFF.